A selection of T cell receptor beta chains follows, all from one sample in a study of T cells in tumors after PD-1 blockade. Assay: immunoSEQ multiplex PCR; the TCRdb copy retains only in-frame clones and omits some. The sample contains under 75,000 clones, less than 85% of which appear only once. Specimen: PBMCs, collected after anti-PD-1 treatment. The receptors stem from a human donor with basal cell carcinoma. Each CDR3 is given with its conserved first and last residue. D genes are given only for firm matches.

>TRBJ2-1|TRBD2|TRBV7-8|17
CASSFIQGLAVDNEQFF
>TRBJ2-5|NA|TRBV5-1|15
CASSLSEGAAETQYF
>TRBJ2-5|TRBD1|TRBV27|14
CATNRDRGQETQYF
>TRBJ2-2|NA|TRBV24-1|14
CATSALGETGELFF
>TRBJ2-1|NA|TRBV28|15
CASSSGLESPNEQFF
>TRBJ1-2|TRBD1|TRBV5-1|14
CASSFGGGANGYTF
>TRBJ1-1|NA|TRBV5-6|13
CASSPPSGTEAFF
>TRBJ2-5|NA|TRBV14|15
CASSFGTILQETQYF
>TRBJ1-1|TRBD1|TRBV18|14
CASSPGQRTAEAFF
>TRBJ1-2|TRBD1|TRBV19|14
CASSPTGGSGGYTF
>TRBJ1-6|NA|TRBV7-9|14
CASSLALGVSPLHF
>TRBJ1-4|NA|TRBV6-5|13
CASSYGQREKLFF
>TRBJ1-2|TRBD1|TRBV19|14
CASTTSLTGAGYTF
>TRBJ2-2|NA|TRBV28|14
CASSLQANTGELFF
>TRBJ1-6|NA|TRBV30|13
CAWSGTENSPLHF
>TRBJ1-5|TRBD1|TRBV6-6|14
CASRMQGADQPQHF
>TRBJ1-1|NA|TRBV12-5|15
CASGSLRGGNTEAFF
>TRBJ2-1|NA|TRBV3-1/TRBV3-2|12
CASSQEPSEQFF
>TRBJ2-7|TRBD1|TRBV7-9|16
CASSLAPRDSSYEQYF
>TRBJ2-5|NA|TRBV18|12
CASCRARETQYF
>TRBJ1-1|TRBD1|TRBV5-4|14
CASSRTGLNTEAFF
>TRBJ2-3|NA|TRBV6-4|15
CASSEMGKRTDTQYF
>TRBJ1-6|NA|TRBV2|14
CASRIWINNSPLHF
>TRBJ2-1|TRBD2|TRBV6-2/TRBV6-3|15
CASSPASGGYNEQFF
>TRBJ1-2|NA|TRBV5-6|14
CASSPGSSFYGYTF
>TRBJ2-1|NA|TRBV15|13
CATSRGSYNEQFF
>TRBJ1-1|NA|TRBV10-3|15
CAISESRTLNTEAFF
>TRBJ2-5|TRBD2|TRBV7-9|15
CASSPGGGGPETQYF
>TRBJ2-5|TRBD1|TRBV5-1|14
CASSGSDRRETQYF
>TRBJ1-1|NA|TRBV30|14
CAWRLVRLNTEAFF
>TRBJ1-1|NA|TRBV28|14
CASSLGSVNTEAFF
>TRBJ2-7|NA|TRBV10-3|11
CAISENYEQYF
>TRBJ1-4|TRBD1|TRBV3-1/TRBV3-2|14
CASSRAGGNEKLFF
>TRBJ1-1|TRBD1|TRBV6-5|12
CATQTGGTEAFF
>TRBJ1-5|NA|TRBV19|17
CASNHRPGGNSNQPQHF
>TRBJ1-3|NA|TRBV10-3|18
CAISESRLLAESGNTIYF
>TRBJ2-2|NA|TRBV6-5|15
CASRLGGGNTGELFF
>TRBJ1-2|TRBD1|TRBV29-1|14
CSVVGTGWNGGYTF